Listed below are T cell receptor beta chains from one sample, sequenced in a study of early T cells in non-severe SARS-CoV-2 infection. TCRdb redid the calling of the 5' RACE reads with MiXCR, one entry per CDR3 protein. Altogether some 77,000 distinct CDR3 sequences are present, roughly a sixth being singletons, with the ten largest covering approximately 2.9%. Sequencing input: whole blood. These receptors were taken from an adult who was a healthcare worker with PCR-confirmed SARS-CoV-2 infection or an uninfected control (not recorded which). Both conserved end residues are trimmed from each CDR3. Clone size is not always given. Where it is, it says once, few, many or a class for expanded clones.

cdr3_aa j_call clone_size v_call
SARTGRDQPQH TRBJ1-5 - TRBV20-1
ASSLATHEQY TRBJ2-7 - TRBV11-2
ASSQVETSGKYEQY TRBJ2-7 few TRBV3-1
ASSLRINYGYT TRBJ1-2 - TRBV28
ASSRKSRGALH TRBJ1-6 few TRBV12-3/TRBV12-4
ASSDRQSWY TRBJ2-4 few TRBV21-1
ASSLPGELF TRBJ2-2 - TRBV28
ASSQVRADTQY TRBJ2-3 - TRBV14
ASMGMRNEKLF TRBJ1-4 few TRBV7-8
ASSQGSGTHGYT TRBJ1-2 few TRBV4-1
ASSTLGAALNTDTQY TRBJ2-3 - TRBV3-1
ASSPGQGYETQY TRBJ2-5 - TRBV7-9
ASRPGLPSYEQY TRBJ2-7 - TRBV27
SALIPEGLRLQISTDTQY TRBJ2-3 - TRBV20-1
AGSVEEASGRTKY TRBJ2-7 - TRBV9
ASSLDRSTYNEQF TRBJ2-1 few TRBV7-2
ASSDRQGSNQPQH TRBJ1-5 many TRBV18
ASSLTIAGSTYEQY TRBJ2-7 - TRBV6-2/TRBV6-3
ASSESGGHGGGPLH TRBJ1-6 - TRBV10-2
ASSPGTGIIQY TRBJ2-4 few TRBV11-2
SASDGPKNIQY TRBJ2-4 - TRBV29-1
AWRLAGGVRISGANVLT TRBJ2-6 few TRBV30
SARDRQGSGYT TRBJ1-2 - TRBV20-1
ASSRQNTEAF TRBJ1-1 - TRBV2
AITTANTGELF TRBJ2-2 few TRBV10-3
SVVPSGSQETQY TRBJ2-5 - TRBV29-1
ASSPGGNGNTEAF TRBJ1-1 many TRBV4-2
ASADPYGYT TRBJ1-2 few TRBV7-9
ATSDLDTIVRRETEAF TRBJ1-1 - TRBV24-1
ASSGPRTGGYGGELF TRBJ2-2 - TRBV2
ASSLRGQGADTQY TRBJ2-3 few TRBV5-4
ASSPGATIYGYT TRBJ1-2 - TRBV10-2
AIDAGGHNEQF TRBJ2-1 - TRBV11-3
ATGRSLGNTIY TRBJ1-3 few TRBV15
ASSLSRLPQETQY TRBJ2-5 - TRBV7-3
ASTQGMSQY TRBJ2-5 - TRBV7-9
ASRPRDFQETQY TRBJ2-5 few TRBV6-5
ASRVPGQGNQPQH TRBJ1-5 - TRBV19
ASSSGQRTDTQY TRBJ2-3 - TRBV5-1
ASSLQGAAEAF TRBJ1-1 few TRBV5-4
ASSHSTREYNEQF TRBJ2-1 once TRBV28
ASSSNAGGTDTQY TRBJ2-3 - TRBV18
ASSLAGGLAKNIQY TRBJ2-4 - TRBV11-3
ASSLEGAGKNIQY TRBJ2-4 few TRBV5-4
ASSENGQGKNSPLH TRBJ1-6 few TRBV6-1
SSLGGTGTDTQY TRBJ2-3 - TRBV29-1
SGASGNSNEQF TRBJ2-1 - TRBV29-1
ASSFGVSEQF TRBJ2-1 - TRBV7-9
ASSFGLAGGSNEQF TRBJ2-1 - TRBV11-2
ASSVSGSPETQY TRBJ2-5 few TRBV9
ASRLADLLYVEQY TRBJ2-7 few TRBV12-2
ASSQDMGLGANNEQF TRBJ2-1 - TRBV4-2
ATSAIDRNTDTQY TRBJ2-3 many TRBV24-1